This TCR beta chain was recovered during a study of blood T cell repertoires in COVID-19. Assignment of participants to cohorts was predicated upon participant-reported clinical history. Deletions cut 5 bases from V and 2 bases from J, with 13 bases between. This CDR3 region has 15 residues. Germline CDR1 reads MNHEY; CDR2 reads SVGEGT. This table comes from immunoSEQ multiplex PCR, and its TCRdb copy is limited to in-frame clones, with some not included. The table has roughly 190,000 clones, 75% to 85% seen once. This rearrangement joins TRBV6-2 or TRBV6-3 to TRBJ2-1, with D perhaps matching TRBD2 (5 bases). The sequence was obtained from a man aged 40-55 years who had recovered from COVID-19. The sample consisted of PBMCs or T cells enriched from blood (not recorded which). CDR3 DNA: TGTGCCAGCAGTATCCGGGAAGACGCCTACAATGAGCAGTTCTTC. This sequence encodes CASSIREDAYNEQFF.